This T cell receptor beta chain appears in the sequencing data of a study of blood T cell repertoires in COVID-19. Turning to the study itself: COVID-19 samples from acute and convalescent phases originated in the United States, Italy and Spain. From T cells, B-cell-depleted T cells, or PBMCs came the material, which was cDNA or gDNA.

Profiling relied on immunoSEQ multiplex PCR, and the TCRdb table lists in-frame clones only, not all of them. The data show 150,000 to 200,000 clones, with 80% to 90% seen just once and around 0.88% held by the top ten. This receptor was taken from a young woman who had recovered from COVID-19. Sequenced input: peripheral blood.

CDR3 region: CASSQVGLDEYEQYV. CDR3 DNA: TGTGCCAGCAGCCAAGTCGGTCTAGACGAATACGAGCAGTACGTC. The gene calls are TRBV3-1 (or the pseudogene TRBV3-2) and TRBJ2-7; D unresolved. Germline-derived CDR1 and CDR2 are LGHDT and YNNKEL (reference sequence). V was shortened by 1 base and J by 4 bases, with 14 bases between the two germline ends. CDR3 length: 15 residues.